These T cell receptor beta chains were read from a single sample in a study of T cells in Graves' hyperthyroidism and ophthalmopathy. In TCRdb, the multiplex PCR reads were re-called with MiXCR into one record per CDR3 protein. The sample holds 250,000 to 300,000 distinct CDR3 sequences; 14% to 15% are singletons and the top ten take 10% to 15%. Sequencing used blood. The receptors were sampled from a woman between 40 and 55 years old with Graves' hyperthyroidism that later progressed to Graves' ophthalmopathy. CDR3s include the opening cysteine and the closing phenylalanine or tryptophan. A D gene is named only where the DNA matches it firmly. Not all rows give a size; the values are once, few, many and, for expanded clones, a class.

clone size	V gene	J gene	D gene	CDR3 protein	CDR3 DNA
few	TRBV6-1	TRBJ2-4	.	CASSEAWGYVKNIQYF	TGTGCCAGCAGTGAAGCTTGGGGATATGTCAAAAACATTCAGTACTTC
.	TRBV28	TRBJ1-1	TRBD1	CASSVQDRWTEAFF	TGTGCCAGCAGTGTCCAGGACAGGTGGACTGAAGCTTTCTTT
.	TRBV10-1	TRBJ2-7	.	CASSESRGPGYEQYF	TGCGCCAGCAGTGAGTCTCGGGGTCCGGGGTACGAGCAGTACTTC
many	TRBV2	TRBJ2-5	.	CASNIWGHQETQYF	TGTGCCAGCAATATTTGGGGGCACCAAGAGACCCAGTACTTC
few	TRBV27	TRBJ2-1	TRBD1	CASSHDRGPNPQFF	TGTGCCAGCAGCCACGACAGGGGCCCGAACCCCCAGTTCTTC
few	TRBV27	TRBJ2-3	TRBD2	CASSAGLVTDTQYF	TGTGCCAGCAGTGCAGGACTAGTTACAGATACGCAGTATTTT
many	TRBV6-1	TRBJ2-2	.	CASSDSGSGTGELFF	TGTGCCAGCAGTGATTCGGGGTCGGGCACCGGGGAGCTGTTTTTT
many	TRBV24-1	TRBJ2-1	.	CATAGLNNEQFF	TGTGCCACCGCCGGACTTAACAATGAGCAGTTCTTC
many	TRBV29-1	TRBJ2-3	.	CSGGRGTDTQYF	TGCAGCGGCGGTCGAGGCACAGATACGCAGTATTTT
many	TRBV6-2/TRBV6-3	TRBJ2-7	.	CASSYSPNRDYEQYF	TGTGCCAGCAGTTACTCGCCCAACAGGGACTACGAGCAGTACTTC
.	TRBV5-4	TRBJ2-3	.	CASSLRDQGTTDTQYF	TGTGCCAGCAGCTTGAGGGATCAGGGTACCACAGATACGCAGTATTTT
few	TRBV4-1	TRBJ2-7	.	CASSQDRSSSYEQYF	TGCGCCAGCAGCCAAGATCGGAGTTCCTCCTACGAGCAGTACTTC
many	TRBV18	TRBJ2-1	TRBD1	CASALRGQGANEQFF	TGTGCCAGCGCCCTTAGGGGACAGGGGGCCAATGAGCAGTTCTTC
.	TRBV28	TRBJ1-5	.	CASSSGGGGQPQHF	TGTGCCAGTTCCTCCGGGGGGGGAGGTCAGCCCCAGCATTTT
many	TRBV2	TRBJ2-1	TRBD2	CASSETLAGAGHEQFF	TGTGCCAGCAGTGAAACTCTAGCGGGAGCCGGCCATGAGCAGTTCTTC
.	TRBV20-1	TRBJ2-1	TRBD2	CRAGVIYNEQFF	TGCAGAGCGGGAGTAATCTACAATGAGCAGTTCTTC
many	TRBV28	TRBJ1-5	TRBD1	CASSFRDRGINQPQHF	TGTGCCAGCAGTTTCCGTGACAGGGGCATTAATCAGCCCCAGCATTTT